These T cell receptor beta chains were read from a single sample in a study of T-cell reconstitution after alpha-beta-depleted transplantation in children. TCRdb analysed the PCR reads with MiXCR anew, one entry per CDR3 protein. The sample has about 460,000 distinct CDR3 sequences; roughly 10% are singletons. The sample in question was PBMCs, mostly from graft donor cells, obtained 180 days after TCRalphabeta/CD19-depleted stem cell transplant. These receptors originate from a female patient between 2 and 10 years old who had a stem cell transplant for aplastic anemia, so the T cells may come from the graft donor. Each CDR3 is given with its conserved first and last residue. A D gene is named only where the DNA matches it firmly. The size field is filled for only some rows; it gives once, few, many or a size class.

clone size: .
J gene: TRBJ1-1
V gene: TRBV4-2
D gene: TRBD1
CDR3 DNA: TGTGCCAGCAGCCCGAGGACAGGGGGCAGCACTGAAGCTTTCTTT
CDR3 protein: CASSPRTGGSTEAFF

clone size: few
J gene: TRBJ2-2
V gene: TRBV15
D gene: .
CDR3 DNA: TGTGCCACCAGCAGCTCAGGGGTTACCGGGGAGCTGTTTTTT
CDR3 protein: CATSSSGVTGELFF

clone size: .
J gene: TRBJ2-2
V gene: TRBV29-1
D gene: .
CDR3 DNA: TGCAGCGTTAGGACCGAGGGGGCCGGGGAGCTGTTTTTT
CDR3 protein: CSVRTEGAGELFF

clone size: .
J gene: TRBJ1-1
V gene: TRBV11-2
D gene: .
CDR3 DNA: TGTGCCAGCAGCTTAGGGTGGAACACTGGCGCGGCTTTCTTT
CDR3 protein: CASSLGWNTGAAFF

clone size: few
J gene: TRBJ2-4
V gene: TRBV21-1
D gene: .
CDR3 DNA: TGTGCCAGCAGCAAAGGCTGGGGAACGGCCAAAAACATTCAGTACTTC
CDR3 protein: CASSKGWGTAKNIQYF

clone size: .
J gene: TRBJ1-2
V gene: TRBV2
D gene: .
CDR3 DNA: TGTGCCAGCAGCAGGGAGGCTATACTTAGTGATGGCTACACCTTC
CDR3 protein: CASSREAILSDGYTF

clone size: .
J gene: TRBJ2-7
V gene: TRBV5-1
D gene: .
CDR3 DNA: TGCGCCAGCAGCTTGGATGCGTACGAGCAGTACTTC
CDR3 protein: CASSLDAYEQYF

clone size: .
J gene: TRBJ1-2
V gene: TRBV18
D gene: TRBD1
CDR3 DNA: TGTGCCAGCTCACCCCTAGTAGATCCAGGGGGGGACTATGGCTACACCTTC
CDR3 protein: CASSPLVDPGGDYGYTF

clone size: few
J gene: TRBJ2-1
V gene: TRBV12-3/TRBV12-4
D gene: TRBD1
CDR3 DNA: TGTGCCAGCAGCCAACTGGGACGACAGGGGGTAACCGCTGAGCAGTTCTTC
CDR3 protein: CASSQLGRQGVTAEQFF

clone size: .
J gene: TRBJ2-3
V gene: TRBV24-1
D gene: .
CDR3 DNA: TGTGCCACCAGGTCTGCGATTGCGGAGACAGATACGCAGTATTTT
CDR3 protein: CATRSAIAETDTQYF

clone size: .
J gene: TRBJ2-7
V gene: TRBV11-2
D gene: TRBD2
CDR3 DNA: TGTGCCAGCAGCTTAGAGAGGGGGAGGAGCGGGAGGGCCACCTTGCTTGTCTACGAGCAGTACTTC
CDR3 protein: CASSLERGRSGRATLLVYEQYF

clone size: .
J gene: TRBJ2-3
V gene: TRBV7-3
D gene: .
CDR3 DNA: TGTGCCAGCAGCTTTGTAGGGTCAGATACGCAGTATTTT
CDR3 protein: CASSFVGSDTQYF

clone size: few
J gene: TRBJ2-7
V gene: TRBV9
D gene: .
CDR3 DNA: TGTGCCAGCAGCGTAGGACTAGGGGACTCCTACGAGCAGTACTTC
CDR3 protein: CASSVGLGDSYEQYF

clone size: .
J gene: TRBJ2-5
V gene: TRBV20-1
D gene: .
CDR3 DNA: TGCAGTGCTAGAGATGTCTTTGGGCGGGTGATTCAAGAGACCCAGTACTTC
CDR3 protein: CSARDVFGRVIQETQYF

clone size: .
J gene: TRBJ2-4
V gene: TRBV18
D gene: .
CDR3 DNA: TGTGCCAGCGTCGGGGTGAATTTAGCCAAAAACATTCAGTACTTC
CDR3 protein: CASVGVNLAKNIQYF

clone size: .
J gene: TRBJ2-7
V gene: TRBV28
D gene: TRBD2
CDR3 DNA: TGTGCCAGCAGGCTAAGAGCGGGAGTAGTCCTCGAGCAGTACTTC
CDR3 protein: CASRLRAGVVLEQYF